The 21 T cell receptor beta chains given below trace back to one sample, sequenced in a study of T cell responses to AZD1222 COVID-19 vaccine. Some clones are missing from TCRdb's copy, which holds only in-frame ones; the method was immunoSEQ multiplex PCR. This sample has about 200,000 clones, with 85% to 95% found just once. Specimen: peripheral blood, collected on day 0 of AZD1222 vaccination. These TCRs come from an adult in good health.

The J gene is TRBJ2-1, the V gene TRBV28; D not certain. The V gene lost 2 bases and the J gene lost 1 base, with 6 bases spanning the gap. Germline V gene sequence: CDR1 MDHEN, CDR2 SYDVKM. This CDR3 has 14 residues. DNA of the CDR3: TGTGCCAGCAGTTTAGTCGGGTCCTACAATGAGCAGTTCTTC. Protein: CASSLVGSYNEQFF.

Comment on this clone: Other nucleotide sequences in the sample specify the same CDR3. The chain recombines TRBV5-1 with TRBJ1-1, with D hard to call. The CDR3 loop spans 14 amino acids. The germline V and J ends were trimmed by 2 bases and 0 bases, with 8 bases remaining between them. Germline V CDR1 and CDR2: SGHRS, YFSETQ. The CDR3: CASSFGGLNTEAFF. The DNA for the CDR3 is TGCGCCAGCAGCTTTGGCGGCCTGAACACTGAAGCTTTCTTT.

This clone was counted a single time. This rearrangement joins TRBV14 to TRBJ2-4; the D is unclear. The CDR3 consists of 16 residues. Trimming removed 0 bases at V and 0 bases at J, with 9 bases between. Germline V CDR1 and CDR2: SGHDN, FVKESK. CDR3 residues: CASSQDTALAKNIQYF. The CDR3 DNA is TGTGCCAGCAGCCAAGACACAGCCTTAGCCAAAAACATTCAGTACTTC. Drawing the rest from reference TRBV14 and TRBJ2-4, the complete variable domain is EAGVTQFPSHSVIEKGQTVTLRCDPISGHDNLYWYRRVMGKEIKFLLHFVKESKQDESGMPNNRFLAERTGGTYSTLKVQPAELEDSGVYFCASSQDTALAKNIQYFGAGTRLSVL.

The chain links TRBV18 to TRBJ1-4; 7 bases are a match to TRBD1. The CDR3 has 15 residues. CDR1 is KGHSH and CDR2 is LQKENI in the germline V gene. The junction had 6 bases not matched to a gene; V was cut back by 3 bases and J by 5 bases. CDR3 in amino acids: CASSPSTGRNEKLFF. CDR3 bases: TGTGCCAGCTCACCGTCGACAGGGAGAAATGAAAAACTGTTTTTT.

This rearrangement joins TRBV20-1 to TRBJ1-6; no definite D call. CDR3 size: 10 residues. From germline, CDR1 is DFQATT and CDR2 SNEGSKA (reference sequence). V was shortened by 5 bases and J by 14 bases, with 10 bases between the two germline ends. CDR3 residues: CSASSGTLHF. The CDR3 nucleotides read TGCAGTGCTTCGAGTGGAACCCTCCACTTT.

The CDR3 loop is CASFNGLAGGKNNEQFF. CDR3 coding DNA: TGTGCCAGCTTCAACGGGCTAGCGGGGGGAAAGAACAATGAGCAGTTCTTC. V gene TRBV11-2 combines with J gene TRBJ2-1; 11 bases are a match to TRBD2. After removal of 8 bases from V and 5 bases from J, the junction contained 14 bases not matched to a gene. Germline CDR1 SGHAT, CDR2 FQNNGV. The CDR3 is 17 residues long.

The chain recombines TRBV9 with TRBJ1-2, with D uncertain. The V gene's germline CDR1 is SGDLS and CDR2 YYNGEE. The CDR3 runs to 16 residues. V was trimmed by 0 bases and J by 2 bases, leaving 14 bases between them. CDR3 protein: CASSVDVGSGNYGYTF. In DNA form, the CDR3 reads TGTGCCAGCAGCGTAGACGTGGGGTCGGGAAACTATGGCTACACCTTC.

V and J are TRBV7-2 and TRBJ1-2; D is undetermined. Germline V gene data show CDR1 as SGHTA and CDR2 as FQGNSA. This CDR3 spans 13 amino acids. Between the trimmed V and J ends, which lost 4 bases and 6 bases, there was a span of 12 bases. The CDR3 bases are TGTGCCAGCAGCTGGGAGGGCCTCGATGGCTACACCTTC. Translating gives CASSWEGLDGYTF.

The genes are TRBV19 and TRBJ1-5, with a weak D call TRBD1 (6 bases). The CDR3 is 15 residues long. CDR1 and CDR2 (germline): LNHDA, SQIVND (reference sequence). Trimming took off 6 bases at V and 1 base at J, with 13 bases between the two ends. The CDR3 bases are TGTGCCAGTAGCCTAGCGGGGACAAGCAATCAGCCCCAGCATTTT. This encodes CASSLAGTSNQPQHF.

The rearrangement uses TRBV15 and TRBJ2-7; D is ambiguous. The CDR3 extends over 12 amino acids. Germline V gene sequence: CDR1 LNHNV, CDR2 YYDKDF (reference sequence). V lost 0 bases to trimming and J lost 4 bases, with 4 bases between them. CDR3 sequence reads: CATSRDRYEQYF. CDR3 DNA: TGTGCCACCAGCAGAGATAGGTACGAGCAGTACTTC.

J is TRBJ1-1 and V is TRBV6-2 or TRBV6-3; no definite D call. CDR1 and CDR2 from the germline V gene are MNHEY and SVGEGT. This CDR3 is 16 amino acids long. Trimming took 2 bases from V and 1 from J, leaving 14 bases between them. CDR3 bases: TGTGCCAGCAGTTACCTGCTGATCGCCTCGAACACTGAAGCTTTCTTT. The encoded protein is CASSYLLIASNTEAFF.

The rearrangement uses TRBV15 and TRBJ1-2; a possible D gene is TRBD1 (5 bases). This CDR3 region has 13 residues. CDR1 LNHNV and CDR2 YYDKDF come from the germline V gene (reference sequence). The V end lost 6 bases, the J end lost 1 base, and 9 bases lay between the germline ends. The CDR3 nucleotides are TGTGCCACCAGTCTGGACATTAACTATGGCTACACCTTC. This encodes CATSLDINYGYTF.

The chain is built from TRBV7-7 and TRBJ1-5; the match to TRBD1 covers 7 bases. Germline V gives CDR1 SSHAT, CDR2 FNYEAQ (reference sequence). The V gene end was trimmed by 1 base and the J gene end by 5 bases; junction bases not matched to a gene: 14. The CDR3 has 18 residues. The CDR3 is CASSLVAPAGTEDQPQHF. Written as DNA, the CDR3 is TGTGCCAGCAGCTTAGTAGCGCCGGCGGGGACAGAGGATCAGCCCCAGCATTTT. The whole variable domain, filled in from reference TRBV7-7 and TRBJ1-5, reads GAGVSQSPRYKVTKRGQDVTLRCDPISSHATLYWYQQALGQGPEFLTYFNYEAQPDKSGLPSDRFSAERPEGSISTLTIQRTEQRDSAMYRCASSLVAPAGTEDQPQHFGDGTRLSIL.

The chain uses TRBV6-1 and TRBJ1-5; 9 bases match TRBD1. The junction had 6 bases not matched to a gene; V was cut back by 0 bases and J by 9 bases. Germline CDR1 is MNHNS and CDR2 is SASEGT. This CDR3 region has 15 residues. CDR3 protein: CASSEAGTGSRPQHF. For the CDR3, the DNA is TGTGCCAGCAGTGAAGCAGGGACAGGGTCTCGGCCCCAGCATTTT.

The rearrangement uses TRBV5-1 and TRBJ2-7; 11 bases match TRBD1. The CDR3 extends over 16 amino acids. Germline CDR1 reads SGHRS; CDR2 reads YFSETQ. J was trimmed by 3 bases and V by 4 bases; bases with no gene match: 9. The CDR3 loop reads CASSPSTGTGGYEQYF. The CDR3 region has the DNA TGCGCCAGCAGCCCCAGTACCGGGACAGGGGGCTACGAGCAGTACTTC.

The gene calls are TRBV4-3 and TRBJ2-6; D ambiguous. CDR3 size: 16 residues. CDR1 is LGHNA, CDR2 YSLEER, per germline. V was trimmed by 4 bases and J by 0 bases, leaving 10 bases between them. Here the CDR3 reads CASSPPRASGANVLTF. The CDR3 DNA is TGCGCCAGCAGCCCGCCTAGGGCCTCTGGGGCCAACGTCCTGACTTTC.

The chain has TRBV12-5 and TRBJ2-1; 8 bases match TRBD2. CDR3 length: 16 amino acids. J was trimmed by 0 bases and V by 7 bases; bases with no gene match: 8. Per germline, CDR1 LGHNT and CDR2 FRNRAP. CDR3 bases: TGTGCTAGTGCCAAACGGGGGGGAAACTCCTACAATGAGCAGTTCTTC. Amino acid sequence: CASAKRGGNSYNEQFF.

This sequence joins TRBV30 and TRBJ1-1; D ambiguous. With 4 bases removed from V and 0 bases from J, the gap between germline ends came to 6 bases. Per the germline V gene, CDR1 is GTSNPN and CDR2 is SVGIG (reference sequence). CDR3 length equals 12 residues. The CDR3 bases are TGTGCCTGGAACTACTTGAACACTGAAGCTTTCTTT. Protein sequence: CAWNYLNTEAFF.

The V and J genes are TRBV18 and TRBJ1-1; weak D call: TRBD1 (6 bases). Germline V lookup: CDR1 KGHSH, CDR2 LQKENI. Deletions cut 1 base from V and 4 bases from J, with 13 bases between. This CDR3 is built from 15 residues. CDR3 nucleotide sequence: TGTGCCAGCTCACCACAAGCACAGGGAGGCACTGAAGCTTTCTTT. It codes for CASSPQAQGGTEAFF.

About this clone itself: Its ends do not fully match the called genes, so a read error is possible. The V call is TRBV5-5, the J call TRBJ2-1; D may be TRBD2 (6 bases). CDR3 length: 13 residues. Germline V lookup: CDR1 SGHKS, CDR2 YYEKEE (reference sequence). CDR3 nucleotide sequence: TGTGCCAGCAGCTTGGTCGGGGGTGGCGACCCAATCTTC. Residues: CASSLVGGGDPIF.

This chain joins TRBV18 and TRBJ2-1, with D possibly TRBD2 on 6 matching bases. V dropped 0 bases and J dropped 10 bases, with 10 bases sitting between them. Germline V CDR1 and CDR2: KGHSH, LQKENI. The CDR3 is 13 amino acids. The chain's CDR3 is CASSPPAGNEQFF. The CDR3 coding sequence is TGTGCCAGCTCACCACCGGCGGGGAACGAGCAGTTCTTC.